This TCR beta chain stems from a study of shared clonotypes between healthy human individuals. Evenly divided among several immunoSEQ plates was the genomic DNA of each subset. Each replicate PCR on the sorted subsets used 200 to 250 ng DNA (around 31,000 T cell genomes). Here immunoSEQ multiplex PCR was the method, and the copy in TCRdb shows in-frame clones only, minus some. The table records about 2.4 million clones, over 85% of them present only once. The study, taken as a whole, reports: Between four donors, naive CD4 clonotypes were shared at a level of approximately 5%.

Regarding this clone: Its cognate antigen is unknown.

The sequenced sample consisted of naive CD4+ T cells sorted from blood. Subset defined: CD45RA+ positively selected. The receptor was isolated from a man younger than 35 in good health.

The chain's CDR3 is CASSPTSGRSTGELFF. The CDR3 nucleotides are TGTGCCAGCAGCCCGACTAGCGGGAGGTCCACCGGGGAGCTGTTTTTT. This chain uses TRBV7-2 with TRBJ2-2, with TRBD2 identical over 13 bases. The trim removed 5 bases at V and 4 bases at J, leaving 4 bases unmatched. Looked up from germline, CDR1 is SGHTA and CDR2 is FQGNSA. This CDR3 region has 16 residues.